Listed below are T cell receptor beta chains from one sample, sequenced in a study of brain T cells in children with intractable seizures. This table comes from immunoSEQ multiplex PCR, and its TCRdb copy is limited to in-frame clones, with some not included. This table has 62,000 or so clones, 90% to 96% appearing once. Sequences were derived from peripheral blood, sampled at surgery. All receptors come from a boy younger than two with focal cortical dysplasia and intractable seizures. Both conserved end residues are part of each CDR3. Where a row states a size, it is once, few, many or the class of an expanded clone; other rows omit it.

j_call clone_size cdr3_length v_call cdr3_aa
TRBJ2-7 - 15 TRBV5-1 CASSLVAGLSYEQYF
TRBJ2-7 - 15 TRBV7-2 CASSVRGTGTYEQYF
TRBJ1-1 - 12 TRBV5-1 CASSFTESEAFF
TRBJ2-3 - 15 TRBV27 CASSWTGGMPDTQYF
TRBJ2-5 - 12 TRBV2 CASSDEGETQYF
TRBJ1-4 - 14 TRBV19 CASSIFGRYEKLFF
TRBJ2-2 - 18 TRBV9 CASSPRTSGGPNTGELFF
TRBJ2-5 once 13 TRBV27 CASSFGSIETQYF
TRBJ2-1 few 16 TRBV6-2/TRBV6-3 CASSYSKSMGYNEQFF
TRBJ1-2 - 15 TRBV10-3 CAISESRGNNYGYTF
TRBJ2-3 - 15 TRBV11-3 CASSPGLGRTDTQYF